The next 27 T cell receptor beta chains were all read from a single sample in a study of OX40 agonist ivuxolimab in advanced cancers. TCRdb's table, derived via immunoSEQ multiplex PCR, lists solely in-frame clones and lacks some. The sample lists around 6,700 clones, 75% to 85% occurring once. This specimen was CD4+ or CD8+ T cells sorted from blood, taken in a trial of the OX40 agonist ivuxolimab. These receptors all come from an adult with an advanced solid tumor such as melanoma, head and neck, liver or kidney cancer.

The V gene is TRBV10-2, the J gene TRBJ1-1, with D unclear. The length of the CDR3 is 14 residues. Trimming pared 0 bases from V and 1 base from J, leaving 6 bases between. Germline V gives CDR1 WSHSY, CDR2 SAAADI. CDR3 DNA sequence: TGCGCCAGCAGTGAGTCGTATCAGAACACTGAAGCTTTCTTT. It encodes CASSESYQNTEAFF.

The chain carries TRBV5-4 and TRBJ1-1, with 7 positions matching TRBD1. Germline lookup yields CDR1 SGHNT and CDR2 YYREEE (reference sequence). The J segment lost 3 bases and the V segment lost 1 base, leaving 3 bases of the junction unmatched. The CDR3 covers 14 residues. CDR3 sequence reads: CASSLITGDTEAFF. The DNA for the CDR3 is TGTGCCAGCAGCTTGATAACAGGGGACACTGAAGCTTTCTTT.

The V and J genes are TRBV6-4 and TRBJ1-3, with D uncertain. There are 15 residues in the CDR3. The germline V and J ends were trimmed by 4 bases and 2 bases, with 12 bases remaining between them. Per germline, CDR1 MRHNA and CDR2 SNTAGT. CDR3 nucleotide sequence: TGTGCCAGCAGTGCCTCCTTTGGACCTGGAAACACCATATATTTT. It is translated as CASSASFGPGNTIYF.

The genes are TRBV11-1 and TRBJ2-3; D possibly corresponds to TRBD1 (5 bases). This CDR3 spans 16 amino acids. The V and J ends lost 1 base and 1 base respectively, with 12 bases between them. Germline loops: CDR1 SGHAT, CDR2 FQDESV (reference sequence). CDR3 residues: CASSLGTIPGTDTQYF. The DNA for the CDR3 is TGTGCCAGCAGCTTAGGGACAATTCCGGGCACAGATACGCAGTATTTT. Filled out from reference TRBV11-1 and TRBJ2-3, the complete variable domain reads EAEVAQSPRYKITEKSQAVAFWCDPISGHATLYWYRQILGQGPELLVQFQDESVVDDSQLPKDRFSAERLKGVDSTLKIQPAELGDSAMYLCASSLGTIPGTDTQYFGPGTRLTVL.

The chain recombines TRBV10-2 with TRBJ2-2, with 9 bases identical to TRBD1. The CDR3 covers 19 residues. Germline V gene data show CDR1 as WSHSY and CDR2 as SAAADI. V shed 8 bases, J shed 1 base, and the junction held 17 bases outside the gene matches. The CDR3 bases are TGCGCCAGCGGGAATTCCGGGACAGGGAATTTATGGAACACCGGGGAGCTGTTTTTT. Its protein product is CASGNSGTGNLWNTGELFF.

There are a few counts of this clone. The genes are TRBV4-2 and TRBJ2-6; 8 nucleotides agree with TRBD1. Germline V lookup: CDR1 LGHNA, CDR2 YNFKEQ. V was clipped by 0 bases and J by 2 bases; unmatched bases: 3. CDR3 length equals 17 residues. The CDR3 DNA follows: TGTGCCAGCAGCCAAGAGGGCAGGGGGCCTGGGGCCAACGTCCTGACTTTC. Translating it yields CASSQEGRGPGANVLTF.

This clone was found once. The chain employs TRBV29-1 and TRBJ2-7, with D possibly called TRBD1 or TRBD2 (5 bases each). This CDR3 spans 12 amino acids. In germline, CDR1 is SQVTM, CDR2 ANQGSEA. V lost 6 bases and J 3 bases, leaving 12 bases between the germline ends. The CDR3 here is CSVRGQGYEQYF. CDR3 nucleotide sequence: TGCAGCGTCCGCGGGCAGGGCTACGAGCAGTACTTC.

The V call is TRBV27, the J call TRBJ2-7, with 8 bases lining up with TRBD1. Germline V gene lookup returns CDR1 MNHEY and CDR2 SMNVEV (reference sequence). Losses at the gene ends were 5 bases for V and 4 bases for J; bases not matched to a gene: 16. The CDR3 has 17 amino acids. The DNA for the CDR3 is TGTGCCAGCAGTCCACTCCGGACAGGGTGGGCAGGGTACGAGCAGTACTTC. This encodes CASSPLRTGWAGYEQYF.

Points on this clone: The same CDR3 arises from other DNA sequences in this sample as well. CDR3 DNA: TGTGCCAGCAGCTTAGAACTAGCGGGAGGGAATGAGCAGTTCTTC. Its protein is CASSLELAGGNEQFF. This chain connects TRBV11-2 to TRBJ2-1; 13 nucleotides agree with TRBD2. The J segment lost 7 bases and the V segment lost 0 bases, leaving 0 bases of the junction unmatched. CDR3 length: 15 residues. The germline gives CDR1 SGHAT, CDR2 FQNNGV. Full variable domain (rest looked up from reference TRBV11-2 and TRBJ2-1): EAGVAQSPRYKIIEKRQSVAFWCNPISGHATLYWYQQILGQGPKLLIQFQNNGVVDDSQLPKDRFSAERLKGVDSTLKIQPAKLEDSAVYLCASSLELAGGNEQFFGPGTRLTVL.

This sequence joins TRBV30 and TRBJ2-3; D not resolved. The CDR3 is 15 residues long. Trimming pared 2 bases from V and 5 bases from J, leaving 17 bases between. Germline loops: CDR1 GTSNPN, CDR2 SVGIG (reference sequence). The CDR3 DNA reads TGTGCCTGGAGTATAAGGGCAGCTCTTGGAGATACGCAGTATTTT. Its translation is CAWSIRAALGDTQYF.

The chain combines TRBV27 with TRBJ2-7, with D tentatively TRBD1 (5 bases). Germline assignment: CDR1 MNHEY and CDR2 SMNVEV (reference sequence). The CDR3 is 12 amino acids. V shed 7 bases and J shed 3 bases, with 10 bases lying between them. The CDR3 DNA is TGTGCCAGCAAGGGAAGGGGCTACGAGCAGTACTTC. The encoded protein is CASKGRGYEQYF.

The chain is built from TRBV4-1 and TRBJ2-7; D call uncertain. The CDR3 runs 13 residues. Germline V gene data show CDR1 as MGHRA and CDR2 as YSYEKL. V was shortened by 1 base and J by 5 bases, with 9 bases between the two germline ends. CDR3 region: CASSQVLTDEQYF. CDR3 DNA: TGCGCCAGCAGCCAAGTGCTAACCGACGAGCAGTACTTC.

The rearrangement joins TRBV4-2 to TRBJ1-1, with a tentative D call TRBD1 (5 bases). CDR3 length equals 15 residues. Germline CDR1 LGHNA, CDR2 YNFKEQ. The V gene lost 1 base and the J gene lost 1 base, with 10 bases spanning the gap. The CDR3 DNA sequence: TGTGCCAGCAGCCAAGGGATGGGGGGGAACACTGAAGCTTTCTTT. This codes for CASSQGMGGNTEAFF.

This clone has more than one count but fewer than ten. V and J are TRBV10-2 and TRBJ2-7; 10 nucleotides line up with TRBD1. Germline loops: CDR1 WSHSY, CDR2 SAAADI. The CDR3 is made up of 14 amino acids. With 5 bases clipped from V and 4 bases from J, the junction kept 5 bases outside the gene matches. CDR3 DNA: TGCGCCAGCAGTTCCGGGACAGGGGTTTACGAGCAGTACTTC. This encodes CASSSGTGVYEQYF.

This clone has more than one count but fewer than ten. The chain recombines TRBV28 with TRBJ1-5, with no clear D. The CDR3 extends over 15 amino acids. CDR1 MDHEN and CDR2 SYDVKM come from the germline V gene. Trimming cost V 9 bases and J 0 bases, with 15 bases left between them. CDR3 in DNA: TGTGCCAGTCGGACCTTCCTTGTTAGCAATCAGCCCCAGCATTTT. Translation: CASRTFLVSNQPQHF.

J is TRBJ2-5 and V is TRBV7-2, with D unclear. The V gene lost 1 base and the J gene lost 1 base, with 4 bases spanning the gap. This CDR3 has 13 amino acids. The germline V gene has CDR1 SGHTA and CDR2 FQGNSA. The CDR3 DNA reads as TGTGCCAGCAGCTTAGGGGGCCAAGAGACCCAGTACTTC. It yields the protein CASSLGGQETQYF.

This clone has a single count. V gene TRBV5-1 combines with J gene TRBJ2-3, with no clear D. The germline V and J ends were trimmed by 0 bases and 5 bases, with 10 bases remaining between them. CDR1 and CDR2 (germline): SGHRS, YFSETQ. The CDR3 spans 14 residues. The CDR3 DNA sequence: TGCGCCAGCAGCTTGGAGAGAGAGGTAGATACGCAGTATTTT. Translated, it gives CASSLEREVDTQYF. Using reference TRBV5-1 and TRBJ2-3 for the parts outside the CDR3, the full variable domain is KAGVTQTPRYLIKTRGQQVTLSCSPISGHRSVSWYQQTPGQGLQFLFEYFSETQRNKGNFPGRFSGRQFSNSRSEMNVSTLELGDSALYLCASSLEREVDTQYFGPGTRLTVL.

This clone was detected a few times. The chain has TRBV29-1 and TRBJ2-2; unclear D gene. V lost 0 bases, J lost 7 bases, and 6 bases lay in between. Looked up from germline, CDR1 is SQVTM and CDR2 is ANQGSEA. This CDR3 is built from 12 residues. The CDR3 DNA reads as TGCAGCGTTGAAGAGGGTAACGGGGAGCTGTTTTTT. This gives the protein CSVEEGNGELFF.

V is TRBV28 and J is TRBJ2-6; D not resolved. This CDR3 spans 17 amino acids. Trimming removed 5 bases from V and 0 bases from J, with 14 bases in between. CDR1 MDHEN and CDR2 SYDVKM come from the germline V gene. The CDR3: CASSLLDGNSGANVLTF. The CDR3, as DNA: TGTGCCAGCAGTCTACTGGACGGTAACTCTGGGGCCAACGTCCTGACTTTC.

This chain uses TRBV27 with TRBJ2-1, with 7 bases identical to TRBD2. The CDR3 runs to 13 residues. Trimming took 6 bases from V and 5 from J; bases not matched to a gene: 4. Germline loops: CDR1 MNHEY, CDR2 SMNVEV (reference sequence). In DNA, the CDR3 is TGTGCCAGCAGATCTGGGACTAACAATGAGCAGTTCTTC. Translation gives CASRSGTNNEQFF.

The V and J genes are TRBV2 and TRBJ2-7, with TRBD2 matching over 7 bases. This CDR3 comprises 13 residues. The V gene end was trimmed by 8 bases and the J gene end by 6 bases; junction bases not matched to a gene: 10. Germline V lookup: CDR1 SNHLY, CDR2 FYNNEI. CDR3 loop: CASFGGRVSEQYF. CDR3 DNA: TGTGCCAGCTTCGGGGGGAGGGTGTCCGAGCAGTACTTC.

This clone is deemed large (0.1 to 1%). The V and J genes are TRBV29-1 and TRBJ1-2; 9 bases map to TRBD1. The germline gives CDR1 SQVTM, CDR2 ANQGSEA. After removal of 0 bases from V and 4 bases from J, the junction contained 6 bases not matched to a gene. CDR3 size: 15 residues. The CDR3 is CSVEDLGQGGYGYTF. The CDR3 region has the DNA TGCAGCGTTGAAGATCTGGGACAGGGCGGCTATGGCTACACCTTC.

In regard to this clone: Additional DNA sequences in this sample encode the identical CDR3. The chain recombines TRBV2 with TRBJ2-2; the match to TRBD1 covers 7 bases. The germline CDR1 and CDR2 sequences are SNHLY and FYNNEI. CDR3 size: 15 residues. V was clipped by 6 bases and J by 5 bases; unmatched bases: 9. Here the CDR3 reads CASRGSGTVTGELFF. Written as DNA, the CDR3 is TGTGCCAGCAGGGGATCCGGGACAGTGACCGGGGAGCTGTTTTTT.

This chain joins TRBV29-1 and TRBJ1-1; 7 bases match TRBD1. Germline V gene sequence: CDR1 SQVTM, CDR2 ANQGSEA. Unmatched junction bases numbered 3, after V lost 1 base and J lost 1 base. This CDR3 has 14 residues. The CDR3, as DNA: TGCAGCGTTGAAGTCGACAGGGCGAACACTGAAGCTTTCTTT. This encodes CSVEVDRANTEAFF.

This clone was observed a handful of times. This chain links TRBV4-2 with TRBJ2-1, with 7 bases identical to TRBD2. Germline loops: CDR1 LGHNA, CDR2 YNFKEQ. V lost 1 base and J lost 3; bases outside the gene matches: 3. CDR3 size: 15 residues. For the CDR3, the DNA is TGTGCCAGCAGCCAAGGGCTAGCGGTCTACAATGAGCAGTTCTTC. Its translation: CASSQGLAVYNEQFF.

The chain combines TRBV2 with TRBJ2-5, with TRBD1 matching over 11 bases. The germline CDR1 and CDR2 sequences are SNHLY and FYNNEI. Losses at the gene ends were 5 bases for V and 5 bases for J; bases not matched to a gene: 7. The CDR3 extends over 15 amino acids. The CDR3 DNA sequence: TGTGCCAGCAGTCCCGGGACAGGGGGGTTGGAGACCCAGTACTTC. Its translation is CASSPGTGGLETQYF.

This rearrangement joins TRBV6-6 to TRBJ1-4; TRBD1 might be the D (5 bases). The CDR3 length is 15 residues. V lost 6 bases to trimming and J lost 4 bases, with 15 bases between them. The germline CDR1 and CDR2 sequences are MNHNY and SVGAGI (reference sequence). The CDR3, as DNA: TGTGCCAGCAGCCCTCGAACGGACAATAATGAAAAACTGTTTTTT. Protein: CASSPRTDNNEKLFF.